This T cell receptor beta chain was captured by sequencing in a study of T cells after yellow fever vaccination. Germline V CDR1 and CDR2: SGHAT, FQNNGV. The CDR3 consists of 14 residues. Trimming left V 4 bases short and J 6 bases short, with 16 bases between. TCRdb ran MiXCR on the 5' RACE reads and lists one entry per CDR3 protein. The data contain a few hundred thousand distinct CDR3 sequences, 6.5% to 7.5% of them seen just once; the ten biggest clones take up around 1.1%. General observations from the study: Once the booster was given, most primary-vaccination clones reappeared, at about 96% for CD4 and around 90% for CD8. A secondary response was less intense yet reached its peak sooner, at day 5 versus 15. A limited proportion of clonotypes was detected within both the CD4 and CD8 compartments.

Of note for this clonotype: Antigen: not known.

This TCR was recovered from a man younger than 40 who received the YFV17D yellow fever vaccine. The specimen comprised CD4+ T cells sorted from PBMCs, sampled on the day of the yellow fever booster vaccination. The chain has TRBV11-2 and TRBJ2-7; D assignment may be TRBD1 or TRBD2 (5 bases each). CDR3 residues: CASSSAPGTSEQYF. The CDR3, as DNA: TGTGCCAGCAGCTCCGCTCCAGGGACCAGCGAGCAGTACTTC.